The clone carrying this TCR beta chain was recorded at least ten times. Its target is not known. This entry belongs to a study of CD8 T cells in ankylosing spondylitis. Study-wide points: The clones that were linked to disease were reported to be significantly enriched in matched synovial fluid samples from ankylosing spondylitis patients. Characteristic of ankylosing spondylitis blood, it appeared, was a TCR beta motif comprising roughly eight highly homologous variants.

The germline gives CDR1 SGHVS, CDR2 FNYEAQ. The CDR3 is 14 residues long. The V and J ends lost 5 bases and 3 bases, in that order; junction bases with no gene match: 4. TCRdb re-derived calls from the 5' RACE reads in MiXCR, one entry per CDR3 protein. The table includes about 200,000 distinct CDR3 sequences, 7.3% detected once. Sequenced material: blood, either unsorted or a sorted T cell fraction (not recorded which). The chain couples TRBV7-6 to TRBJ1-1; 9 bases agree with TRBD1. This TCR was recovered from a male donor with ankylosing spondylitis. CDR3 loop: CASSDRGRDTEAFF. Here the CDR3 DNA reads TGTGCCAGCAGCGACAGGGGGAGGGACACTGAAGCTTTCTTT.